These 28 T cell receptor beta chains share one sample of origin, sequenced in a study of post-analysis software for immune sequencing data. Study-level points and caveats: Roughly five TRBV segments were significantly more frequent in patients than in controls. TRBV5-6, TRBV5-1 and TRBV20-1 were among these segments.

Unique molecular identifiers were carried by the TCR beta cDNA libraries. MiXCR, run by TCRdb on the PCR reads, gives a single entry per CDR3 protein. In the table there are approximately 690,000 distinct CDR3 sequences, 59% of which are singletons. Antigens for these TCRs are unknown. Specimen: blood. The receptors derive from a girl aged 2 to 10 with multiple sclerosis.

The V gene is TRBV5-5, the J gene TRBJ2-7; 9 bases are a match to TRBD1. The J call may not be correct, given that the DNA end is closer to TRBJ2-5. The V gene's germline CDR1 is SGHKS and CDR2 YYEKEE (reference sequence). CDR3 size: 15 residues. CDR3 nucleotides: TGTGCCAGCAGTGGCCGGGACAGGGCTCGGGAGACCCAGTACTTC. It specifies CASSGRDRARETQYF.

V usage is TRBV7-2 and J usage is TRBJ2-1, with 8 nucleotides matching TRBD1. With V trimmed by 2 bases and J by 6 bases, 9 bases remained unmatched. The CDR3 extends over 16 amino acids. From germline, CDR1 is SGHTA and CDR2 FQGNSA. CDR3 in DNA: TGTGCCAGCAGCTTACTCGGACAGGGATGGGCCAATGAGCAGTTCTTC. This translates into CASSLLGQGWANEQFF.

CDR3 residues: CATSSGTGYEQYF. The CDR3 DNA sequence: TGTGCCACCAGCAGCGGGACAGGGTACGAGCAGTACTTC. The chain links TRBV15 to TRBJ2-7, with TRBD1 matching over 9 bases. V shed 3 bases and J 4 bases; nucleotides not matched to a gene: 1. Germline assignment: CDR1 LNHNV and CDR2 YYDKDF (reference sequence). CDR3 length: 13 residues.

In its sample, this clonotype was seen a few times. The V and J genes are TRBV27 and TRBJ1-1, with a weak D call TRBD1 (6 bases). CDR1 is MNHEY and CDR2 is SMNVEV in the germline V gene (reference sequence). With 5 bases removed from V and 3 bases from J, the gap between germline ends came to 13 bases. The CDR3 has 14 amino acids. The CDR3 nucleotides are TGTGCCAGCAGTACCGGACAGAGGTACACTGAAGCTTTCTTT. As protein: CASSTGQRYTEAFF.

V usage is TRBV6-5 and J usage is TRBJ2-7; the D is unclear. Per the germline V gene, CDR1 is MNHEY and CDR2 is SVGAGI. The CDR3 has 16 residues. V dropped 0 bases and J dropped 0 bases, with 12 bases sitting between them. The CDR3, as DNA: TGTGCCAGCAGTTACTCCTGGACGCTCAGCTCCTACGAGCAGTACTTC. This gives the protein CASSYSWTLSSYEQYF.

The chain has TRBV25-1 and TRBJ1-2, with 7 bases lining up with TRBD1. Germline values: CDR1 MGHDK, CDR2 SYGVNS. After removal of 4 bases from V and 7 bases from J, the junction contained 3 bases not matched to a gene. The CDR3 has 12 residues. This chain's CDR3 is CASSGDRAGYTF. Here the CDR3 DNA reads TGTGCCAGCAGTGGTGACAGGGCTGGCTACACCTTC.

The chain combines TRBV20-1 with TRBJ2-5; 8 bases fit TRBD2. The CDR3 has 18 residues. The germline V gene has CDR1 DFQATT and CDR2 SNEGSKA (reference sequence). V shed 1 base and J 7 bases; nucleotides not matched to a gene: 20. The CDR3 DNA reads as TGCAGTGCTAGAGCATCCCTGGATAGCGGGGTTGGGGAGGGGACCCAGTACTTC. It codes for CSARASLDSGVGEGTQYF.

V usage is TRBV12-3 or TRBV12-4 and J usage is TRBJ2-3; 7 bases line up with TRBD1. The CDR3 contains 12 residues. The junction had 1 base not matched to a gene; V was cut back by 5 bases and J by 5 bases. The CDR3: CASSTGEDTQYF. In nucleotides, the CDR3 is TGTGCCAGCAGTACAGGGGAAGATACGCAGTATTTT.

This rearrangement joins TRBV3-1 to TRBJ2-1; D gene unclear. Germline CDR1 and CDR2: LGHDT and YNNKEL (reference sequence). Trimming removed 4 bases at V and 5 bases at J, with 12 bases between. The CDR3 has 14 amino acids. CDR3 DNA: TGTGCCAGCAGCCCCCAGGCGGCCCACAATGAGCAGTTCTTC. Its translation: CASSPQAAHNEQFF.

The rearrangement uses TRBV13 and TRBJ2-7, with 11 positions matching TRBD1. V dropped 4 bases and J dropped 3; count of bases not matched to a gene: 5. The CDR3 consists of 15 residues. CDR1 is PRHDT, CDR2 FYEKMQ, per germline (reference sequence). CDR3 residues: CASSYGTGGGYEQYF. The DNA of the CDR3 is TGTGCCAGCAGCTACGGGACAGGGGGTGGCTACGAGCAGTACTTC.

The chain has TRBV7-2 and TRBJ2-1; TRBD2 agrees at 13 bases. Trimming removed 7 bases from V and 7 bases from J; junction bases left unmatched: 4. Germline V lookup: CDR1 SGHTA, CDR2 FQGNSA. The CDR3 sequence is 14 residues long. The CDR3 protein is CASNPGLAGNEQFF. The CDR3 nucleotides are TGTGCCAGCAACCCGGGACTAGCGGGGAATGAGCAGTTCTTC. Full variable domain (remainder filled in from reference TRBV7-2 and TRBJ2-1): GAGVSQSPSNKVTEKGKDVELRCDPISGHTALYWYRQSLGQGLEFLIYFQGNSAPDKSGLPSDRFSAERTGGSVSTLTIQRTQQEDSAVYLCASNPGLAGNEQFFGPGTRLTVL.

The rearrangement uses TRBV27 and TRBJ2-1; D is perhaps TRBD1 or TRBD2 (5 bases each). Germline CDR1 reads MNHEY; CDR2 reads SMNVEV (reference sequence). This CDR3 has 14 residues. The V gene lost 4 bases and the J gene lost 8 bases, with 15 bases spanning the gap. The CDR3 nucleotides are TGTGCCAGCAGTTCTAGGGGTGGGAGCGATGAGCAGTTCTTC. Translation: CASSSRGGSDEQFF.

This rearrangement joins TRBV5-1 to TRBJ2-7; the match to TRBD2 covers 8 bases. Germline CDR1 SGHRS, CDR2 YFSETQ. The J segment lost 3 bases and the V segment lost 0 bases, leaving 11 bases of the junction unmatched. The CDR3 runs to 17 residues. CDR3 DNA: TGCGCCAGCAGCTTGGCGGGGCATAGCGGGAAGGTCTACGAGCAGTACTTC. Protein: CASSLAGHSGKVYEQYF.

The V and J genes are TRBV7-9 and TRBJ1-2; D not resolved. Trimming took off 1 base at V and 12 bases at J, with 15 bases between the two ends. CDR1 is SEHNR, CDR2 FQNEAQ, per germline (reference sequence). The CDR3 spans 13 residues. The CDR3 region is CASSLEILVGHTF. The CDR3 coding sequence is TGTGCCAGCAGCTTAGAAATATTGGTTGGACACACCTTC.

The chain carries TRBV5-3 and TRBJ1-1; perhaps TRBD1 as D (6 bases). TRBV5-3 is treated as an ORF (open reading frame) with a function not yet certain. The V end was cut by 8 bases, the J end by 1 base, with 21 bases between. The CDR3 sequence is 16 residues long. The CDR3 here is CASSPTGRSGNTEAFF. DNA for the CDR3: TGTGCCAGCAGCCCCACAGGGAGGTCGGGGAACACTGAAGCTTTCTTT.

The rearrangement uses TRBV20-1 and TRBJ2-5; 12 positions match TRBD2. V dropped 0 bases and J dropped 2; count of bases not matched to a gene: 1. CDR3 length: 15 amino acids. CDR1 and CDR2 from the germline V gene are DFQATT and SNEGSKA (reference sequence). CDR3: CSARDTSGGQETQYF. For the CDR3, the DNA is TGCAGTGCTAGAGATACTAGCGGGGGGCAAGAGACCCAGTACTTC.

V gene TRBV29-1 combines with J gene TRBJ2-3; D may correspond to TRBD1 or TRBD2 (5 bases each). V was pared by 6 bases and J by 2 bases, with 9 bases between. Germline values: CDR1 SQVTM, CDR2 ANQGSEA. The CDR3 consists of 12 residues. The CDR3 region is CSVGTYTDTQYF. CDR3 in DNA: TGCAGCGTGGGGACCTACACAGATACGCAGTATTTT.

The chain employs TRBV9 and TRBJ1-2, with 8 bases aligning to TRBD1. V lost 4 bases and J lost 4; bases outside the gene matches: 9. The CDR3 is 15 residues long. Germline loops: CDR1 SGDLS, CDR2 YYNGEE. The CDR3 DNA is TGTGCCAGCAGCCCCAGGGGGCGTATCCTCTATGGCTACACCTTC. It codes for CASSPRGRILYGYTF.

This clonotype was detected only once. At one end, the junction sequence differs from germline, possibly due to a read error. The CDR3 nucleotides are TGCGGCGTTGACCATGGGCAGGGGAGCCACGAGCAGTACTTC. Translation gives CGVDHGQGSHEQYF. The chain uses TRBV29-1 and TRBJ2-7; D may be TRBD1 (6 bases). This CDR3 spans 14 amino acids. The germline V gene encodes CDR1 SQVTM and CDR2 ANQGSEA.

The CDR3 coding sequence is TGCAGTGCCCAACAGGGGGCCATGAACACTGAAGCTTTCTTT. Protein: CSAQQGAMNTEAFF. The chain combines TRBV20-1 with TRBJ1-1, with 9 bases fitting TRBD1. This CDR3 comprises 14 residues. Germline V gene data show CDR1 as DFQATT and CDR2 as SNEGSKA (reference sequence). V gave up 6 bases and J gave up 0 bases; unmatched junction bases: 5.

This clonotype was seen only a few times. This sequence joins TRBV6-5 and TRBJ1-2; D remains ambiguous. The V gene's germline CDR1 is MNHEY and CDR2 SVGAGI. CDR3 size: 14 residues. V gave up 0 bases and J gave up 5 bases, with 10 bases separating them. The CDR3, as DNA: TGTGCCAGCAGTTACTCGTTCCGGGATTATGGCTACACCTTC. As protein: CASSYSFRDYGYTF.

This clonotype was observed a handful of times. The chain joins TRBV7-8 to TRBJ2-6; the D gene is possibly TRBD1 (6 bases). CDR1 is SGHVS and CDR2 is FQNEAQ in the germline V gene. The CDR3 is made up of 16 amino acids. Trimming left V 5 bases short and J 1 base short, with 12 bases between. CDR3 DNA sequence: TGTGCCAGCAGCCCTGGACAGTTTTCTGGGGCCAACGTCCTGACTTTC. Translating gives CASSPGQFSGANVLTF.

CDR3 bases: TGCGCCAGCAGCCAACCGACTAGCGGGAGAACGTACGAGCAGTACTTC. Translation gives CASSQPTSGRTYEQYF. J is TRBJ2-7 and V is TRBV4-1; 12 positions match TRBD2. The germline V gene encodes CDR1 MGHRA and CDR2 YSYEKL. The CDR3 is 16 residues long. Losses at the gene ends were 2 bases for V and 4 bases for J; bases not matched to a gene: 6.

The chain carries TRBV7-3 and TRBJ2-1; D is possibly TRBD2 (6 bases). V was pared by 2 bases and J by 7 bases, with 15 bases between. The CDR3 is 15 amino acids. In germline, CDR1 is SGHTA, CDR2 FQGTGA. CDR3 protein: CASSLRAGYGNEQFF. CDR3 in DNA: TGTGCCAGCAGCTTACGGGCGGGATATGGTAATGAGCAGTTCTTC. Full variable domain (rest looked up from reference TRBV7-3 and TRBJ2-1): GAGVSQTPSNKVTEKGKYVELRCDPISGHTALYWYRQSLGQGPEFLIYFQGTGAADDSGLPNDRFFAVRPEGSVSTLKIQRTERGDSAVYLCASSLRAGYGNEQFFGPGTRLTVL.

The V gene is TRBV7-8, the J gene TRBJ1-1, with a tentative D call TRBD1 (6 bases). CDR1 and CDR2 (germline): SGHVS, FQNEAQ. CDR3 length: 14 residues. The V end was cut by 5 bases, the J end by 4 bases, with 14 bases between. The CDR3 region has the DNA TGTGCCAGCAGCCGTGGGGGGGCGCCCACTGAAGCTTTCTTT. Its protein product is CASSRGGAPTEAFF.

The CDR3 spells CASSQARGTHNEQFF. The CDR3 DNA reads as TGCGCCAGCAGCCAAGCCCGGGGGACGCACAATGAGCAGTTCTTC. V gene TRBV4-3 combines with J gene TRBJ2-1; D might be TRBD2 (6 bases). The germline CDR1 and CDR2 sequences are LGHNA and YSLEER. The CDR3 covers 15 residues. The V end was cut by 1 base, the J end by 5 bases, with 12 bases between.

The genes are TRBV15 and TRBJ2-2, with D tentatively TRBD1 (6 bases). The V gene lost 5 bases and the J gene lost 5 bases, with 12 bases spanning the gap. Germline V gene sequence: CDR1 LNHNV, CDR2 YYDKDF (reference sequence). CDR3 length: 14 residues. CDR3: CATSRTGRTGELFF. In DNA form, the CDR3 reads TGTGCCACCAGCCGAACAGGGAGAACCGGGGAGCTGTTTTTT.

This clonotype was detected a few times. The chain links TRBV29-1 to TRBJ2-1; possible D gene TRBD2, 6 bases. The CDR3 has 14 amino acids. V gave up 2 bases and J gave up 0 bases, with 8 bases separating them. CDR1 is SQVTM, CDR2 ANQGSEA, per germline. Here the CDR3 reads CSVERRGSYNEQFF. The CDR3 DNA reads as TGCAGCGTTGAAAGGCGGGGCTCCTACAATGAGCAGTTCTTC.